This entry lists 10 T cell receptor beta chains sequenced from one sample in a study of technical replicates of blood from a few donors. Produced via immunoSEQ multiplex PCR; TCRdb's table is partial and in-frame only. The profile shows 74,000 or so clones, around nine tenths of them singletons. Sequencing was done on a sample of T cells isolated from PBMCs. Receptor source: a human donor in good health.

The CDR3 here is CASSQEEGSVPGIEAFF. CDR3 coding DNA: TGCGCCAGCAGCCAAGAGGAAGGAAGCGTACCGGGGATTGAGGCTTTCTTT. The genes are TRBV4-1 and TRBJ1-1; D is unresolved. The V and J ends lost 0 bases and 11 bases respectively, with 25 bases between them. Germline lookup yields CDR1 MGHRA and CDR2 YSYEKL. There are 17 residues in the CDR3.

The rearrangement links TRBV10-2 to TRBJ1-6, with a weak D call TRBD1 (5 bases). With 6 bases removed from V and 9 bases from J, the gap between germline ends came to 21 bases. CDR1 and CDR2 from the germline V gene are WSHSY and SAAADI. The CDR3 totals 16 residues. Written as DNA, the CDR3 is TGCGCCAGCAGGGAACCTCAGGGATACCCACTTTCACCCCTCCACTTT. It yields the protein CASREPQGYPLSPLHF.

The J gene is TRBJ2-7, the V gene TRBV4-1; 8 bases are shared with TRBD1. The CDR3 runs to 17 residues. The V gene end was trimmed by 3 bases and the J gene end by 0 bases; junction bases not matched to a gene: 10. Germline lookup yields CDR1 MGHRA and CDR2 YSYEKL. In DNA, the CDR3 is TGCGCCAGCAGCCAGCAGTCCGGGACAGGAATCTCCTACGAGCAGTACTTC. It is translated as CASSQQSGTGISYEQYF.

This chain connects TRBV29-1 to TRBJ1-5; TRBD1 might be the D (6 bases). With 8 bases removed from V and 6 bases from J, the gap between germline ends came to 29 bases. The CDR3 is made up of 17 amino acids. In germline, CDR1 is SQVTM, CDR2 ANQGSEA. The CDR3 DNA follows: TGCAGCCGCCGCGCCGGGATCTTGCAGGGGCCGTTTCAGCCCCAGCATTTT. It encodes CSRRAGILQGPFQPQHF.

The CDR3 is CASSRPGGTEAFF. DNA for the CDR3: TGCGCCAGCAGCCGCCCGGGGGGCACTGAAGCTTTCTTT. The V and J genes are TRBV5-1 and TRBJ1-1; TRBD1 might be the D (5 bases). The V gene lost 4 bases and the J gene lost 4 bases, with 11 bases spanning the gap. Looked up from germline, CDR1 is SGHRS and CDR2 is YFSETQ. This CDR3 has 13 residues.

By sample share, this clone is medium-sized. The chain employs TRBV6-1 and TRBJ1-2; 7 bases are a match to TRBD1. Trimming at V came to 6 bases and at J to 4 bases, leaving 8 bases not matched to a gene. The germline V gene encodes CDR1 MNHNS and CDR2 SASEGT. This CDR3 comprises 14 residues. CDR3 sequence: CASRKPGGSYGYTF. The CDR3 DNA reads as TGTGCCAGCAGAAAGCCAGGGGGTTCCTATGGCTACACCTTC.

The rearrangement joins TRBV5-1 to TRBJ2-7; weak D call: TRBD1 (5 bases). The V end lost 6 bases, the J end lost 0 bases, and 10 bases lay between the germline ends. This CDR3 is built from 13 residues. CDR1 and CDR2 from the germline V gene are SGHRS and YFSETQ. CDR3 bases: TGCGCCAGCACAGGGCTAAGCTCCTACGAGCAGTACTTC. As protein: CASTGLSSYEQYF.

The chain recombines TRBV4-1 with TRBJ2-7; possibly TRBD2 for D (6 bases). The germline V and J ends were trimmed by 4 bases and 1 base, with 14 bases remaining between them. The CDR3 has 15 residues. Looked up from germline, CDR1 is MGHRA and CDR2 is YSYEKL. The CDR3 loop reads CASSLGPGGSYEQYF. CDR3 coding DNA: TGCGCCAGCAGCCTGGGCCCCGGGGGATCCTACGAGCAGTACTTC.

The chain links TRBV1 to TRBJ2-7; the table names TRBD1, a call not compared with the DNA. TRBV1 is tagged as a pseudogene. This CDR3 has 14 amino acids. The CDR3 sequence is CTSSRQGRLYEQYF. In DNA, the CDR3 is TGCACCAGCAGCCGACAGGGCAGGCTCTACGAGCAGTACTTC.

The genes are TRBV6-6 and TRBJ2-7; TRBD1 might be the D (6 bases). From germline, CDR1 is MNHNY and CDR2 SVGAGI (reference sequence). With 5 bases removed from V and 1 base from J, the gap between germline ends came to 15 bases. CDR3 length: 15 amino acids. The CDR3 reads CASSLAGTRSYEQYF. The DNA for the CDR3 is TGTGCCAGCAGTCTCGCAGGGACAAGGTCCTACGAGCAGTACTTC.